The source of this TCR beta chain is a study of sequential checkpoint blockade in melanoma. As for the study in general: First-line arms were nivolumab then ipilimumab, or the reverse, randomized 1:1. Study-wide results and caveats: Pretreatment TIL clonality tracked with response in the nivolumab-first arm. Mutational load did not correlate with tumor T-cell fraction or clonality.

V lost 3 bases and J 3 bases, leaving 19 bases between the germline ends. The CDR3 runs 16 residues. The germline CDR1 and CDR2 sequences are SGHRS and YFSETQ. As to treatment: randomized to nivolumab then ipilimumab (arm A) or the reverse (arm B). DNA-damaging chemotherapy had not been given to any patient beforehand. Assay: immunoSEQ multiplex PCR; the TCRdb copy retains only in-frame clones and omits some. Here the sample spans about 6,600 clones, 21% being singletons. This clone has just one count. Its antigen is not known. Material: tumor tissue (inferred from file names), obtained from a patient given nivolumab and ipilimumab in sequence. The chain is built from TRBV5-1 and TRBJ2-7; tentatively, D is TRBD2 (6 bases). This TCR was recovered from a human donor with melanoma. CDR3 DNA sequence: TGCGCCAGCAGCTCTTTGGGGGGAGCTGACGACTACGAGCAGTACTTC. It is translated as CASSSLGGADDYEQYF.